This T cell receptor (beta chain) was obtained from a study of early T cells in non-severe SARS-CoV-2 infection. As for the study in general: Unpaired chains resulted from sequencing bulk RNA of unsorted whole blood.

Molecules of cDNA were individually given unique molecular identifiers that were attached to them. TCRdb fed the 5' RACE reads into MiXCR, producing one record per CDR3 protein. This sample has fewer than 35,000 distinct CDR3 sequences, with over 4.5% found just once. Study outcomes and limitations: VDJdb matching, biased toward anti-spike CD8 responses, missed private and CD4 specificities.

This clonotype was detected many times. Its matching antigen is unknown. This receptor was obtained from an adult who was a healthcare worker with PCR-confirmed SARS-CoV-2 infection or an uninfected control (not recorded which). Sequenced sample: whole blood.

The CDR3: CASSLQVSVADTQYF. The CDR3 DNA reads as TGTGCCAGCAGCCTCCAGGTGTCAGTCGCAGATACGCAGTATTTT. The gene calls are TRBV7-2 and TRBJ2-3; D gene ambiguous. Per germline, CDR1 SGHTA and CDR2 FQGNSA. V was trimmed by 5 bases and J by 4 bases, leaving 16 bases between them. The CDR3 spans 15 residues.